Sequencing of this T cell receptor (beta chain) was carried out in a study of OX40 agonist ivuxolimab in advanced cancers. On the study more broadly: Each patient was given ivuxolimab into a vein every 2 weeks, at 0.01 to 10 mg/kg. Two patients with cutaneous melanoma and one with hepatocellular carcinoma, three in total, showed partial responses. Study findings and constraints: Some nonresponders also had low normalized T-cell clonal expansion.

Assay used: immunoSEQ multiplex PCR; TCRdb lists only in-frame clones, some missing. The table has tens of thousands of clones, less than 85% seen once. Points on this clone: What it recognizes is unknown.

The source of this sequence is an adult with an advanced solid tumor such as melanoma, head and neck, liver or kidney cancer. Sequenced material: CD4+ or CD8+ T cells sorted from blood, taken in a trial of the OX40 agonist ivuxolimab.

The CDR3 nucleotides read TGTGCCAGCTCACCCGCGGGGGGCATCGATGGCTACACCTTC. Protein product: CASSPAGGIDGYTF. The chain links TRBV18 to TRBJ1-2, with D perhaps matching TRBD1 (6 bases). Per the germline V gene, CDR1 is KGHSH and CDR2 is LQKENI. This CDR3 has 14 residues. V dropped 3 bases and J dropped 6 bases, with 14 bases sitting between them.